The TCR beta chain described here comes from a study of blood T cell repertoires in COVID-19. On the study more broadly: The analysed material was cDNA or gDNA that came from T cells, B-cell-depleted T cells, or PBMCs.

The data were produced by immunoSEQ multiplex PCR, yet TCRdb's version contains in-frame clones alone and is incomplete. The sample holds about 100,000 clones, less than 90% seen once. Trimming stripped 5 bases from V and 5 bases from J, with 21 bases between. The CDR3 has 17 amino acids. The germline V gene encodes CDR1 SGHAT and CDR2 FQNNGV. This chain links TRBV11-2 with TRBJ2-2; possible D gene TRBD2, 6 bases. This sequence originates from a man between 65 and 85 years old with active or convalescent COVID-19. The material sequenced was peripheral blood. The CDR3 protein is CASSTTGLLTYTGELFF. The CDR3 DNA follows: TGTGCCAGCAGCACAACGGGACTCCTAACCTATACCGGGGAGCTGTTTTTT. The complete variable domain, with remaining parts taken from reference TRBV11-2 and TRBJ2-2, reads EAGVAQSPRYKIIEKRQSVAFWCNPISGHATLYWYQQILGQGPKLLIQFQNNGVVDDSQLPKDRFSAERLKGVDSTLKIQPAKLEDSAVYLCASSTTGLLTYTGELFFGEGSRLTVL.